Following are 16 T cell receptor beta chains from one sample sequenced in a study of blood T cells in healthy people across ages. A second about 7 to 12 cycle PCR used barcoded and J-beta primers. TCRdb redid the calling of the 5' RACE reads with MiXCR, one entry per CDR3 protein. The table lists about 680,000 distinct CDR3 sequences, more than 40% of them singletons. Material: blood. These receptors were collected from a woman aged 55-75 years in good health.

This clonotype showed up just a few times. The V and J genes are TRBV10-3 and TRBJ2-5; the match to TRBD2 covers 7 bases. This CDR3 region has 16 residues. From germline, CDR1 is ENHRY and CDR2 SYGVKD. The ends lost 4 bases at V and 1 base at J; junction bases unmatched: 9. This chain's CDR3 is CAISGPGASGQETQYF. CDR3 nucleotide sequence: TGTGCCATCAGTGGACCGGGCGCTAGCGGCCAAGAGACCCAGTACTTC.

The DNA of the CDR3 is TGTGCCAGCAGTTTATCAGGACGGAGTCAAGAGACCCAGTACTTC. Translated: CASSLSGRSQETQYF. V usage is TRBV12-3 or TRBV12-4 and J usage is TRBJ2-5; D is unclear. The CDR3 contains 15 residues. V gave up 2 bases and J gave up 2 bases, with 12 bases separating them.

J is TRBJ2-3 and V is TRBV7-9; D perhaps matches TRBD1 (5 bases). The V end was cut by 5 bases, the J end by 5 bases, with 14 bases between. This CDR3 comprises 14 residues. CDR1 is SEHNR, CDR2 FQNEAQ, per germline (reference sequence). This chain's CDR3 is CASSLGQARDTQYF. The CDR3 DNA follows: TGTGCCAGCAGCCTTGGACAAGCTCGAGATACGCAGTATTTT.

This clonotype was counted between two and nine times. The chain links TRBV29-1 to TRBJ2-1; 7 nucleotides align to TRBD2. The J segment lost 3 bases and the V segment lost 5 bases, leaving 7 bases of the junction unmatched. From germline, CDR1 is SQVTM and CDR2 ANQGSEA. The CDR3 length is 14 residues. The CDR3 reads CSVRASGVYNEQFF. The CDR3 DNA sequence: TGCAGCGTTAGGGCTAGCGGAGTCTACAATGAGCAGTTCTTC.

This clonotype turned up a few times. J is TRBJ1-1 and V is TRBV5-1; D is unresolved. The V gene's germline CDR1 is SGHRS and CDR2 YFSETQ. The V and J ends lost 2 bases and 0 bases respectively, with 8 bases between them. The CDR3 runs 14 residues. This CDR3 reads CASSFESMNTEAFF. CDR3 nucleotide sequence: TGCGCCAGCAGCTTTGAGAGCATGAACACTGAAGCTTTCTTT.

This chain uses TRBV18 with TRBJ1-6; no clear D. V gave up 6 bases and J gave up 5 bases, with 11 bases separating them. Germline CDR1 KGHSH, CDR2 LQKENI. The CDR3 runs to 14 residues. This CDR3 is CASSGALNNSPLHF. The CDR3 DNA reads TGTGCCAGCTCGGGTGCCCTTAATAATTCACCCCTCCACTTT.

The chain couples TRBV7-3 to TRBJ2-7; tentatively, D is TRBD1 (6 bases). Trimming shortened V by 2 bases and J by 7 bases, and 18 bases separated the two germline ends. This CDR3 is 15 amino acids long. CDR1 and CDR2 (germline): SGHTA, FQGTGA. The CDR3 loop is CASSLYAGEILEQYF. CDR3 nucleotide sequence: TGTGCCAGCAGCTTATATGCAGGGGAAATCTTAGAGCAGTACTTC.

The chain has TRBV12-3 or TRBV12-4 and TRBJ2-4; TRBD2 matches 13 bases. CDR3 size: 19 residues. After removal of 5 bases from V and 0 bases from J, the junction contained 10 bases not matched to a gene. The CDR3 sequence is CASSLRTSGRPLAKNIQYF. In DNA, the CDR3 is TGTGCCAGCAGTCTCCGGACTAGCGGGAGACCACTAGCCAAAAACATTCAGTACTTC.

This chain links TRBV5-1 with TRBJ1-1, with 8 bases matching TRBD1. The CDR3 totals 15 residues. The germline CDR1 and CDR2 sequences are SGHRS and YFSETQ. The trim removed 4 bases at V and 1 base at J, leaving 6 bases unmatched. This CDR3 is CASSRQGLSNTEAFF. CDR3 nucleotide sequence: TGCGCCAGCAGCCGACAGGGGCTGTCGAACACTGAAGCTTTCTTT.

This chain uses TRBV7-8 with TRBJ1-2; tentative D call: TRBD1 (6 bases). Deletions cut 1 base from V and 3 bases from J, with 9 bases between. The CDR3 totals 14 residues. CDR1 and CDR2 (germline): SGHVS, FQNEAQ. The CDR3 here is CASSLDGQHYGYTF. DNA for the CDR3: TGTGCCAGCAGCTTAGACGGACAGCACTATGGCTACACCTTC.

This clonotype was counted only a few times. This chain links TRBV7-9 with TRBJ2-2; TRBD2 matches at 14 bases. The CDR3 loop spans 15 amino acids. CDR1 and CDR2 (germline): SEHNR, FQNEAQ (reference sequence). The V segment lost 5 bases and the J segment 5 bases; nucleotides outside the gene matches: 1. The CDR3 DNA reads TGTGCCAGCAGCCGGACTAGCGGGAGGACCGGGGAGCTGTTTTTT. The encoded protein is CASSRTSGRTGELFF.

This clonotype was picked up a small number of times. The chain combines TRBV7-6 with TRBJ2-3, with D unclear. The germline gives CDR1 SGHVS, CDR2 FNYEAQ. The CDR3 loop spans 15 amino acids. Trimming shortened V by 4 bases and J by 0 bases, and 11 bases separated the two germline ends. The CDR3 loop is CASSSSVTSTDTQYF. The CDR3 region has the DNA TGTGCCAGCAGCTCTTCGGTCACCAGCACAGATACGCAGTATTTT.

The J gene is TRBJ1-1, the V gene TRBV20-1; the match to TRBD1 covers 8 bases. The junction had 5 bases not matched to a gene; V was cut back by 3 bases and J by 8 bases. The CDR3 spans 12 residues. From germline, CDR1 is DFQATT and CDR2 SNEGSKA (reference sequence). The CDR3 region has the DNA TGCAGTGCTAGGGCTGACAGGGGAGAAGCTTTCTTT. This translates into CSARADRGEAFF.

The J gene is TRBJ2-3, the V gene TRBV3-1; the match to TRBD1 covers 7 bases. The trim removed 1 base at V and 2 bases at J, leaving 3 bases unmatched. Germline loops: CDR1 LGHDT, CDR2 YNNKEL (reference sequence). The CDR3 loop spans 15 amino acids. The DNA for the CDR3 is TGTGCCAGCAGCCAAGGTGACAGGGACACAGATACGCAGTATTTT. Amino acids: CASSQGDRDTDTQYF.

The CDR3 spells CASSARHDSGLAGDREQYF. The CDR3 bases are TGTGCCAGCAGCGCACGACATGATTCCGGACTAGCGGGAGATAGGGAGCAGTACTTC. This rearrangement joins TRBV9 to TRBJ2-7, with 13 nucleotides matching TRBD2. This CDR3 has 19 amino acids. After removal of 3 bases from V and 7 bases from J, the junction contained 19 bases not matched to a gene. Germline V gene data show CDR1 as SGDLS and CDR2 as YYNGEE.

The chain employs TRBV27 and TRBJ2-7; 10 positions match TRBD1. Per germline, CDR1 MNHEY and CDR2 SMNVEV (reference sequence). The CDR3 loop spans 17 amino acids. With V trimmed by 5 bases and J by 5 bases, 15 bases remained unmatched. CDR3 sequence reads: CASSPGRTGGIWNEQYF. In DNA, the CDR3 is TGTGCCAGCAGTCCCGGGCGGACAGGGGGAATTTGGAACGAGCAGTACTTC.